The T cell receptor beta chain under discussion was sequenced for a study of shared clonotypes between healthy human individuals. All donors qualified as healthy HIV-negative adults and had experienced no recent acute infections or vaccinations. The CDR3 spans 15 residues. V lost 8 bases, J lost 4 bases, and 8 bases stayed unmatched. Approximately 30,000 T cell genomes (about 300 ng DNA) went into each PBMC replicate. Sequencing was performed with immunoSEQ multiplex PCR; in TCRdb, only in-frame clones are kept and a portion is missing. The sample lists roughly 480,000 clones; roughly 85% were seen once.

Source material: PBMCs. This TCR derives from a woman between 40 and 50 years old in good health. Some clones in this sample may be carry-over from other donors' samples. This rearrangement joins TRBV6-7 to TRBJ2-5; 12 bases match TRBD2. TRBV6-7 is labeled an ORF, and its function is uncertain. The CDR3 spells CASRETSGRSETQYF. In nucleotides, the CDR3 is TGTGCCAGCCGGGAGACTAGCGGGAGATCAGAGACCCAGTACTTC.